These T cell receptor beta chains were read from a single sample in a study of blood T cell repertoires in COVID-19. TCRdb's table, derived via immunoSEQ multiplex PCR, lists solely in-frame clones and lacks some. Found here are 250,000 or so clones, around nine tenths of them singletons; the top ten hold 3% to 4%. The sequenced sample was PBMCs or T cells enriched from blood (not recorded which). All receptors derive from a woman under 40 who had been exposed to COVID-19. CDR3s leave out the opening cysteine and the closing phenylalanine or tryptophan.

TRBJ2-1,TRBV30,AWSVRGGDEQF
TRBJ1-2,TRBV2,ASSSTAPRLYGYT
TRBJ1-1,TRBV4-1,ASTPARGRVTEAF
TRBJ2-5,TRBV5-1,ASSTRQGRKGETQY
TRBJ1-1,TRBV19,ASSIRGSNTEAF
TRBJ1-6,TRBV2,ASKGRTGGDSPLH
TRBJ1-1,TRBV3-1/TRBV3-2,ASSQDRGGNTEAF
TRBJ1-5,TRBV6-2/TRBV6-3,ASSLTGPQH
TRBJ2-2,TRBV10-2,ASGVGRAGELF
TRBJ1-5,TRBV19,ASSILNQPQH
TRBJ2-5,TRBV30,AWSGDYQETQY
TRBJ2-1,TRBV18,ASSPALLRGGHEQF
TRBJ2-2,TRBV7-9,ASSFGLTGANTGELF
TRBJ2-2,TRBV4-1,ASSLSSGRFSGELF
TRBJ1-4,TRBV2,ASTRGEGEKLF
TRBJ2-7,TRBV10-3,ATNTAGVGEQY
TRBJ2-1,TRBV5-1,ASSLNSGYNEQF
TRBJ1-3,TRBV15,ATSRDRNTIY
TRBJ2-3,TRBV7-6,ASSLAGGLDTQY
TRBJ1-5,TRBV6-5,ASSYAYSNQPQH
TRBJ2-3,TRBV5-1,ASSFSGITDTQY
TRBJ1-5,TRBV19,ASSIGGGGQPQH
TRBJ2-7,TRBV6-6,ASSYPGRTYEQY